This T cell receptor beta chain was retrieved from a study of T-cell memory formation after mild COVID-19. TCRdb re-called the 5' RACE reads with MiXCR, one entry per CDR3 protein. The data hold 200,000 to 300,000 distinct CDR3 sequences, with approximately 15% observed a single time. The receptor was derived from a man aged 18 to 30 who had mild COVID-19 (a few samples of this study predate the infection). Cell type and time point are not known. Sequencing used PBMCs or a T cell subset sorted from them (not recorded which).

The CDR3 is CASTAGREAFF. CDR3 DNA: TGTGCCAGCACTGCCGGCCGGGAAGCTTTCTTT. J is TRBJ1-1 and V is TRBV12-3 or TRBV12-4; D is uncertain. The CDR3 consists of 11 residues. Trimming removed 7 bases from V and 8 bases from J, with 11 bases in between.